A single T cell receptor beta chain is shown here with its context. Its antigen is unidentified. The V end was cut by 1 base, the J end by 2 bases, with 12 bases between. The CDR3 extends over 16 amino acids. The germline V gene has CDR1 SGHTA and CDR2 FQGNSA. These data belong to a study of T cell repertoires in cytomegalovirus infection. Study-level background: Public TCR beta signature analysis indicated the presence of both CMV infection and matching HLA type. Overall study results and limits: CMV carriers with the relevant HLA were identified by cumulative public TCR beta family frequency. HLA-C-restricted CMV-specific TCR beta clonotypes prevailed in the ex vivo response.

TCRdb recomputed calls from the reads with MiXCR, one row per CDR3 protein. The sample has about 570,000 distinct CDR3 sequences, about 39% seen once. This specimen was cultured PBMCs, taken from culture after CMV antigen stimulation. The clonotype was recovered from a human donor in good health (CMV status not recorded). Some clones in this sample may be carry-over from other donors' samples. V is TRBV7-2 and J is TRBJ1-3; D may be TRBD1 (5 bases). The DNA of the CDR3 is TGTGCCAGCAGCTTAGATCCCCCAGGGACTGGAAACACCATATATTTT. This sequence encodes CASSLDPPGTGNTIYF.